This T cell receptor (beta chain) stems from a study of preoperative IRX-2 immunotherapy in early breast cancer. Per germline, CDR1 MDHEN and CDR2 SYDVKM. V lost 3 bases and J lost 6, with 14 bases in between. This CDR3 region has 14 residues. The data were produced by immunoSEQ multiplex PCR, yet TCRdb's version contains in-frame clones alone and is incomplete. The repertoire holds some 21,000 clones, with 70% to 90% as singletons. The treatment denotes: preoperative locoregional IRX-2 cytokine immunotherapy. Patients received preoperative, locoregional IRX-2 cytokine immunotherapy in a phase Ib study.

The TCR originated in a human donor with breast cancer. The starting material was lymph node tissue, obtained after IRX-2 immunotherapy. V is TRBV28 and J is TRBJ1-1, with D unclear. The CDR3 DNA reads as TGTGCCAGCAGTTTTCCCCCGCAGGCCTCTGAAGCTTTCTTT. It is translated as CASSFPPQASEAFF.